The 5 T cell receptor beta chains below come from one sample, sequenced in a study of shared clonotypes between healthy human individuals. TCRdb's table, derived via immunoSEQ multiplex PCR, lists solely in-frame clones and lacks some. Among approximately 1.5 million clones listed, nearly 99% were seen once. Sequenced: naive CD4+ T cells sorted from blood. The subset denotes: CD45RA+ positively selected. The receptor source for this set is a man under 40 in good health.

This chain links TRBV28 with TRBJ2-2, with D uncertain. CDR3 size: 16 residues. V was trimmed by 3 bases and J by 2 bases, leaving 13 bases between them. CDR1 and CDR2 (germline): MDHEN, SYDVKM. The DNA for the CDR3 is TGTGCCAGCAGTTTTTCCTTTCAGAGAAACACCGGGGAGCTGTTTTTT. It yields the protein CASSFSFQRNTGELFF.

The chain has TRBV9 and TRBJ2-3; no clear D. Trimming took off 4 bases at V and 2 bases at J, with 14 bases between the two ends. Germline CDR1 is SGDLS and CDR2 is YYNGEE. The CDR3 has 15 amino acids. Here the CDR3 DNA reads TGTGCCAGCAGCCTTCTCGAATACAACACAGATACGCAGTATTTT. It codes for CASSLLEYNTDTQYF.

The CDR3 nucleotides are TGTGCCAGTAGTAAGGGGACAGCAGGGTGGGCAAATCAGCCCCAGCATTTT. Residues: CASSKGTAGWANQPQHF. The V and J genes are TRBV19 and TRBJ1-5, with 7 positions matching TRBD1. J lost 4 bases, V lost 4 bases, and 13 bases had no gene match. Germline loops: CDR1 LNHDA, CDR2 SQIVND (reference sequence). This CDR3 spans 17 amino acids.

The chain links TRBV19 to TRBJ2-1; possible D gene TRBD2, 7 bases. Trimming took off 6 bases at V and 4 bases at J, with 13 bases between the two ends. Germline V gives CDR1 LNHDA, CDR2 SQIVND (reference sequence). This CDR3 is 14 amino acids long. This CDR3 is CASRKGGGYNEQFF. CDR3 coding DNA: TGTGCCAGTAGGAAAGGGGGGGGATACAATGAGCAGTTCTTC.

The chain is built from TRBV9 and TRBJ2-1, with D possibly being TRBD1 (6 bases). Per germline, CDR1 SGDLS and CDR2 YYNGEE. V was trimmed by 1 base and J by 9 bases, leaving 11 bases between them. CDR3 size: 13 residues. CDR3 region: CASSVTGRSEQFF. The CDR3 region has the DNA TGTGCCAGCAGCGTAACAGGGAGAAGTGAGCAGTTCTTC.